This TCR beta chain is drawn from a study of a mutant IDH1 vaccine in newly diagnosed glioma. Looking at the study overall: Mean patient age was around 40 years; about 60% were male and approximately 40% female. Patients' prior therapy spanned radiotherapy, temozolomide, or both; most underwent both.

Stated time point: baseline, week 1 (first vaccination visit). Treatment specified: pre-vaccination baseline after standard-of-care therapy. Donors had new IDH1-mutant astrocytomas of WHO grade 3 or 4 (ATRX-lost). Study results and limitations: Pseudoprogression appears to have had no connection to changes in top peripheral T cell clonotypes.

Regarding this clone: Its antigen is not identified.

This table comes from immunoSEQ multiplex PCR, and its TCRdb copy is limited to in-frame clones, with some not included. The sample has some 51,000 clones, roughly 80% seen once; the top ten hold around 1.9%. The CDR3 loop spans 15 amino acids. Per germline, CDR1 SGHTA and CDR2 FQGTGA. V lost 3 bases and J lost 6; bases outside the gene matches: 8. V gene TRBV7-3 combines with J gene TRBJ2-1, with TRBD2 matching over 7 bases. The starting material was PBMCs, obtained from a glioma patient treated with radiotherapy, temozolomide or both. The clonotype originates from a woman aged 40-49 years with glioma. The DNA for the CDR3 is TGTGCCAGCAGCTTCCCCCGGGGAGGGTCCAATGAGCAGTTCTTC. Encoded protein: CASSFPRGGSNEQFF.